Sequencing of this TCR beta chain was carried out in a study of T-cell memory formation after mild COVID-19 (dated by TCRdb to the early 2020s). Study-wide context: TCR sequence clusters from the two donors were found to be largely donor specific. Two young, previously healthy adult volunteers made up the cohort, one male and one female. In a couple of donors, T-cell clones that expanded and contracted after mild COVID-19 were tracked by sequencing TCRalpha and TCRbeta repertoires over time. Findings and caveats that apply to the study as a whole: Some responding clones were found in pre-infection memory, which suggests that pre-existing cross-reactive memory T cells took part in the SARS-CoV-2 response. Balanced CD4/CD8 phenotypes were observed for clones contracting from day 15 to 85, whereas a bias towards CD4+ was observed for a second wave of clones expanding from day 15 to 37. Contracting CD4+ clones were found mainly in CM and EM memory subsets, while CD8+ clones were enriched in EMRA. SARS-CoV-2 specificity was not confirmed for the second-wave clones peaking on day 37. Only a couple of mild cases were covered in the study, and larger cohorts including severe cases with pre-infection samples were considered necessary.

Worth noting for this clonotype: Its antigen is unknown. Per-base qualities were not stored, and no clone one base away is much larger.

CDR1 and CDR2 are drawn from the germline V gene: MNHEY, SVGEGT. The V end loses 0 bases and the J end loses 7 bases, and a stretch of 15 bases separates them. Measured from the cysteine to the phenylalanine, the CDR3 is 15 residues long. CDR3 DNA is the only sequence kept; it has 45 bases, read in frame from the first base. Ficoll-Paque density gradient centrifugation was the method used to isolate PBMCs. Sequencing was performed on an Illumina NovaSeq 6000. Using 5'RACE with constant-segment primers, TCRalpha and TCRbeta cDNA libraries were constructed, with sample barcodes and unique molecular identifiers added in the process. Trizol reagent was used to extract RNA from every sample. Libraries were amplified in two PCR steps, with a second sample barcode and Illumina TruSeq adapters added in the second step. Sequencing of the libraries was done on an Illumina NovaSeq, producing 2 x 150 bp paired-end reads. From the authors' description of their analysis: The reads were demultiplexed and collapsed into UMI-guided consensus sequences using migec v1.2.7. Using mixcr v2.1.11, the UMI consensuses were aligned to TRA and TRB V and J templates and assembled into clonotypes. A clonotype was counted as expanded or contracted only if both edgeR and NoisET called the change significant, with noise models trained on biological replicates. For edgeR calls, a false discovery rate-adjusted p below 0.01 and a log2 fold-change threshold of 1 were applied. As an exploratory analysis of dynamics, max-normalized trajectories of the 1000 most abundant clonotypes were examined by PCA with hierarchical clustering. Separately sequenced CD4+ and CD8+ repertoires were used to assign the CD4 or CD8 phenotype of responding clones. TCRdb reprocessed the public reads (quality trimming at Q25 with fastp, clone calling with MiXCR) and kept in-frame beta chains. For every CDR3 protein sequence, its rows merge into one entry that carries the most common genes and DNA. The V and J calls reflect TCRdb's pipeline rather than the authors' work. The sample profile shows fewer than 400,000 distinct CDR3 sequences; roughly 13% of them were found once. The ten largest clonotypes hold 20% to 25% of the sample.

The rearrangement joined TRBV6-2 or TRBV6-3 to TRBJ1-2, and the D gene may be TRBD1, 5 bases matching. This TCR was sampled from a man between 18 and 35 years old who had mild COVID-19 (a few samples of this study predate the infection). The sample titles of this study are shuffled in the database, so cell type and time point are left out; the donor was told from shared clones. Source material: PBMCs or a T cell subset sorted from them (not recorded which). The bases read TGTGCCAGCAGTTACTCGGCGGGACGCTTCGGTGGCTACACCTTC. Its amino acids are CASSYSAGRFGGYTF.